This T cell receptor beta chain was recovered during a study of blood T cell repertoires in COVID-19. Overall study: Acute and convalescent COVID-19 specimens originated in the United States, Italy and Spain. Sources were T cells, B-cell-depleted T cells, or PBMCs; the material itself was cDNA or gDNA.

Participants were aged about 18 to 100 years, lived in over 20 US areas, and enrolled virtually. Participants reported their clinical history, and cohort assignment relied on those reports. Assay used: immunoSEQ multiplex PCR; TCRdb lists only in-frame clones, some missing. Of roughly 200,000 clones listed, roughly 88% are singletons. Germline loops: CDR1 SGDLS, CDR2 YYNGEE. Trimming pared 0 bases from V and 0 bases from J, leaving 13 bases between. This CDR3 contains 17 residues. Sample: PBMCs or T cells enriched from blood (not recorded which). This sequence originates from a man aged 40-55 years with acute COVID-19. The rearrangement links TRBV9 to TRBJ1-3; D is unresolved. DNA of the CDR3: TGTGCCAGCAGCGTAGGTGATTCGGGAACCTCTGGAAACACCATATATTTT. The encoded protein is CASSVGDSGTSGNTIYF.